This T cell receptor beta chain was documented in a study of T cell responses to AZD1222 COVID-19 vaccine. At the level of the study: Analyses pooled second doses at about 4 or about 12 weeks.

Sequenced by immunoSEQ multiplex PCR; TCRdb stores in-frame clones only, minus some. The table records some 130,000 clones, around 90% of them present only once. Overall study findings and caveats: Clonal diversity was possibly underestimated; the donors were predominantly white British and more often female. Increases in Spike-specific TCR breadth and depth were seen after two AZD1222 doses.

A word on this clone: Its antigen remains unknown.

This receptor was taken from an adult in good health. Source: peripheral blood, taken on day 0 of AZD1222 vaccination.

Written as DNA, the CDR3 is TGTGCCTGGAGCGCTGGGGGGTTCGGGGCTTTCTTT. This encodes CAWSAGGFGAFF. The rearrangement joins TRBV30 to TRBJ1-1; tentatively, D is TRBD1 (5 bases). Looked up from germline, CDR1 is GTSNPN and CDR2 is SVGIG (reference sequence). V lost 3 bases and J 11 bases, leaving 16 bases between the germline ends. This CDR3 region has 12 residues.